Presented here are 8 T cell receptor beta chains from one specimen sequenced in a study of CD8 T cells in Susac syndrome. Reverse transcription of about 0.5 to 1 ug RNA used random hexamers. One entry per CDR3 protein, called by TCRdb with MiXCR from the immunoSEQ multiplex PCR reads. This sample carries approximately 90,000 distinct CDR3 sequences, around 93% of them seen once, and the ten largest clones take less than 0.35%. Source material: CD8+ T cells from PBMCs. The source of these receptors is a human donor in good health.

CDR3 sequence (DNA): TGTGCCAACGGGTGGGCAGCGGACACAGATACGCAGTATTTT. Its protein is CANGWAADTDTQYF. The rearrangement uses TRBV12-3 or TRBV12-4 and TRBJ2-3; possible D gene TRBD2, 5 bases. The CDR3 runs to 14 residues. Trimming removed 10 bases at V and 2 bases at J, with 16 bases between.

The V call is TRBV12-5, the J call TRBJ2-2; TRBD1 matches at 8 bases. Germline values: CDR1 LGHNT, CDR2 FRNRAP. The V segment lost 6 bases and the J segment 3 bases; nucleotides outside the gene matches: 9. The CDR3 has 16 residues. Here the CDR3 reads CASGLDRGGYTGELFF. CDR3 DNA sequence: TGTGCTAGTGGGTTAGACAGGGGCGGGTACACCGGGGAGCTGTTTTTT.

The chain employs TRBV18 and TRBJ2-7; possible D gene TRBD2, 7 bases. Trimming removed 0 bases at V and 5 bases at J, with 11 bases between. The CDR3 contains 14 residues. The germline CDR1 and CDR2 sequences are KGHSH and LQKENI. The CDR3 sequence: CASSPPGGGDEQYF. The CDR3 nucleotides read TGTGCCAGCTCACCACCAGGGGGAGGGGACGAGCAGTACTTC.

The rearrangement links TRBV7-2 to TRBJ2-7; D unresolved. This CDR3 region has 11 residues. Trimming left V 5 bases short and J 6 bases short, with 8 bases between. Germline-derived CDR1 and CDR2 are SGHTA and FQGNSA. The CDR3 here is CASSPGTEQYF. DNA for the CDR3: TGTGCCAGCAGCCCTGGCACCGAGCAGTACTTC.

The J gene is TRBJ1-5, the V gene TRBV20-1; D is ambiguous. The CDR3 runs to 17 residues. CDR1 is DFQATT and CDR2 is SNEGSKA in the germline V gene (reference sequence). V dropped 1 base and J dropped 0 bases, with 16 bases sitting between them. The DNA for the CDR3 is TGCAGTGCTAGAGGACCCCATTTGGCGTATAGCAATCAGCCCCAGCATTTT. Amino acids: CSARGPHLAYSNQPQHF.

The chain combines TRBV29-1 with TRBJ2-5, with a tentative D call TRBD2 (7 bases). V was clipped by 4 bases and J by 5 bases, with 20 bases between them. The CDR3 sequence is 15 residues long. Germline CDR1 is SQVTM and CDR2 is ANQGSEA. The CDR3 loop is CSVAGGSREGETQYF. DNA of the CDR3: TGCAGCGTTGCGGGGGGCTCCCGGGAAGGGGAGACCCAGTACTTC.

The chain combines TRBV9 with TRBJ2-6, with D unclear. The CDR3 is 14 amino acids. V was pared by 3 bases and J by 1 base, with 5 bases between. The germline gives CDR1 SGDLS, CDR2 YYNGEE. The CDR3 reads CASSAPSGANVLTF. The CDR3 coding sequence is TGTGCCAGCAGCGCACCTTCTGGGGCCAACGTCCTGACTTTC.

The rearrangement links TRBV27 to TRBJ2-2; TRBD1 agrees at 7 bases. Germline trimming cut 5 bases from V and 7 bases from J; bases unmatched to any gene: 10. This CDR3 contains 15 residues. The V gene's germline CDR1 is MNHEY and CDR2 SMNVEV (reference sequence). CDR3 sequence (DNA): TGTGCCAGCAGTGCAGGGGGTCCTTTGGGCGGGGAGCTGTTTTTT. Its translation is CASSAGGPLGGELFF.